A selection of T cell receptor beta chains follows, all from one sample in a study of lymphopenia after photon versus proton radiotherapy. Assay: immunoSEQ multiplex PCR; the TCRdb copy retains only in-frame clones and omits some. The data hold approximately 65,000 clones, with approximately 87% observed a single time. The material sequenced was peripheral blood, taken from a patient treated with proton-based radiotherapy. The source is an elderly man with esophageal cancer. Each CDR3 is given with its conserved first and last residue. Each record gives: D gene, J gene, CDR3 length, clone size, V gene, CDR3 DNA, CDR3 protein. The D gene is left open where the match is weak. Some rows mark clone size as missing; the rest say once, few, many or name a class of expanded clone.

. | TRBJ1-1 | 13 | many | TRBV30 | TGTGCCTGGAGTGCATCTGGGGCTGTCGCAGCTTTCTTT | CAWSASGAVAAFF
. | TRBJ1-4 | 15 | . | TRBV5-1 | TGCGCCAGCAGCTTGTCACCTGCAACTAATGAAAAACTGTTTTTT | CASSLSPATNEKLFF
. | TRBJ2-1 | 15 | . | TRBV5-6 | TGTGCCAGCAGCTTGGGTGGGAGCTCCTACAATGAGCAGTTCTTC | CASSLGGSSYNEQFF
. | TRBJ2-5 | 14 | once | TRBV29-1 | TGCAGCGCCAGCCCGGACAGCCGGAAAGAGACCCAGTACTTC | CSASPDSRKETQYF
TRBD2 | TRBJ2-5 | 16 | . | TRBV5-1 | TGCGCCAGCAGCCCGGGACTAACCGGGTTGGGAGAGACCCAGTACTTC | CASSPGLTGLGETQYF
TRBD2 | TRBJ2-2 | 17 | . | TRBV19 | TGTGCCAGTAGTTCCCCTAGCGGGAGGCGGTATATCGGGGAGCTGTTTTTT | CASSSPSGRRYIGELFF
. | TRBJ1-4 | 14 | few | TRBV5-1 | TGCGCCAGCAGCTTGGGTGGGACGGATGAAAAACTGTTTTTT | CASSLGGTDEKLFF
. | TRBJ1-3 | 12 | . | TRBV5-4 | TGTGCCAGCACCGACTCTGGAAACACCATATATTTT | CASTDSGNTIYF
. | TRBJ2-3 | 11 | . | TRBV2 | TGTGCCAGCAGTTTCACAGATACGCAGTATTTT | CASSFTDTQYF
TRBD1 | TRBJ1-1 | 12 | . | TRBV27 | TGTGCCAGCAAGGCAGGGGGCACTGAAGCTTTCTTT | CASKAGGTEAFF
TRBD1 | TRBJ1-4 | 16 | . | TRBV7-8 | TGTGCCAGCAGCTCCCGTTACACAGGGGGAGGTGAAAAACTGTTTTTT | CASSSRYTGGGEKLFF
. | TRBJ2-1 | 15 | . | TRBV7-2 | TGTGCCAGCAGCTTAGGGCTAGCTTCCTACAATGAGCAGTTCTTC | CASSLGLASYNEQFF
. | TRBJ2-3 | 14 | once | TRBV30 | TGTGCCTGGAGTCTCGGGGGAGACACAGATACGCAGTATTTT | CAWSLGGDTDTQYF
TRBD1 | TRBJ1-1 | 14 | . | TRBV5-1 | TGCGCCAGCAGCAACGGACAGGGGAACACTGAAGCTTTCTTT | CASSNGQGNTEAFF
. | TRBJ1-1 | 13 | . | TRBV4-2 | TGTGCCAGCAGCCAAGATTCGGGGGTCGCGGCTTTCTTT | CASSQDSGVAAFF
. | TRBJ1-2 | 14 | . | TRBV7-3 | TGTGCCAGCAGCTCAACAGGCGCACCCTATGGCTACACCTTC | CASSSTGAPYGYTF
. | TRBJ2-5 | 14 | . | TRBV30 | TGTGCCTGGAGTGCTCTAGCGAGGTCCGAGACCCAGTACTTC | CAWSALARSETQYF
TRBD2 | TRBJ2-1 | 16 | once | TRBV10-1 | TGCGCCAGCAGTGAAGCGGGACTAGCGGGAGGCAATGAGCAGTTCTTC | CASSEAGLAGGNEQFF
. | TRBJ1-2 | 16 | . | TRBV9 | TGTGCCAGCAGCGTAGGTGTCGGGGGGCTTGGTTATGGCTACACCTTC | CASSVGVGGLGYGYTF
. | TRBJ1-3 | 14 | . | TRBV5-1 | TGCGCCAGCCGTGGGACCGGCTCTGGAAACACCATATATTTT | CASRGTGSGNTIYF
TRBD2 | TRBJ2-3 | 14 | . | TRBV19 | TGTGCCAGTAGTTCAACTAGCGGGGGAGATACGCAGTATTTT | CASSSTSGGDTQYF
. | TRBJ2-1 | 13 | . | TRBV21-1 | TGTGCCAAGGGTCCGGGACAGGGGGATGAGCAGTTCTTC | CAKGPGQGDEQFF